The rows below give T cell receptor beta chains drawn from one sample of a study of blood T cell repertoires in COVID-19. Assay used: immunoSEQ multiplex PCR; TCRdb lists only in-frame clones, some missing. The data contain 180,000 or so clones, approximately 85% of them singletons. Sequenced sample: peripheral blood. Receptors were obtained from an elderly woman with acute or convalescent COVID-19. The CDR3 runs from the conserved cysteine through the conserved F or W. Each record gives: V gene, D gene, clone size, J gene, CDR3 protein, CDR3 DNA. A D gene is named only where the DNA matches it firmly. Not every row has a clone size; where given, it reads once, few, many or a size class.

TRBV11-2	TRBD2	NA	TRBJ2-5	CASSPGLAGVPETQYF	TGTGCCAGCAGCCCTGGACTAGCGGGAGTTCCCGAGACCCAGTACTTC
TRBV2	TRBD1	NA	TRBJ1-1	CASGRQGRGPEAFF	TGTGCCAGCGGGCGACAGGGCCGGGGTCCTGAAGCTTTCTTT
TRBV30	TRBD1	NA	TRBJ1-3	CAWQGAYSGNTIYF	TGTGCCTGGCAGGGGGCGTACTCTGGAAACACCATATATTTT
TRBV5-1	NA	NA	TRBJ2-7	CASSLDRSYEQYF	TGCGCCAGCAGCTTGGACAGGAGCTACGAGCAGTACTTC
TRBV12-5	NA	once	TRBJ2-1	CASGLERGSYNEQFF	TGTGCTAGTGGTTTGGAGAGGGGGTCCTACAATGAGCAGTTCTTC
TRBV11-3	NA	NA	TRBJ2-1	CASSPVTSYNEQFF	TGTGCCAGCAGCCCCGTGACTTCCTACAATGAGCAGTTCTTC
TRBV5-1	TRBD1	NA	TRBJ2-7	CASGTGGDEQYF	TGCGCCAGCGGGACAGGGGGTGACGAGCAGTACTTC
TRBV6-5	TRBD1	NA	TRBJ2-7	CASSYMTGGNEQYF	TGTGCCAGCAGTTATATGACAGGGGGTAACGAGCAGTACTTC
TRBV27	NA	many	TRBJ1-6	CASSFYREGSPLHF	TGTGCCAGCAGTTTCTACAGGGAGGGTTCACCCCTCCACTTT
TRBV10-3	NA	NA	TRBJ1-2	CAISPYRGDYGYTF	TGTGCCATCAGCCCTTATCGGGGTGACTATGGCTACACCTTC
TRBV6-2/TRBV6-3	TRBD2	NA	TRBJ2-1	CASSVLAGTRGNEQFF	TGTGCCAGCAGCGTCCTAGCGGGGACCCGGGGCAATGAGCAGTTCTTC
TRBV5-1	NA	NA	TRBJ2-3	CASSLAGAGADTQYF	TGCGCCAGCAGCTTGGCGGGGGCGGGAGCAGATACGCAGTATTTT
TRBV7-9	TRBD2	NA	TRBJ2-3	CASPAGGSTDTQYF	TGTGCCAGTCCGGCCGGGGGGAGCACAGATACGCAGTATTTT
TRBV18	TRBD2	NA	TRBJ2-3	CASSSAVLAGPQYF	TGTGCCAGCTCATCAGCGGTACTAGCGGGACCGCAGTATTTT
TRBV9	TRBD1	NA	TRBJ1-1	CASSAGYRGTEAFF	TGTGCCAGCAGCGCGGGCTACAGGGGTACTGAAGCTTTCTTT
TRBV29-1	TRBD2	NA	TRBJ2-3	CSWASGRLEDTQYF	TGCAGTTGGGCCAGCGGGAGATTGGAAGATACGCAGTATTTT
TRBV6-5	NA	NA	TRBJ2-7	CASSRTLTYEQYF	TGTGCCAGCAGTCGGACACTTACGTACGAGCAGTACTTC
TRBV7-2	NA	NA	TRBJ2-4	CASSLANGGGKNIQYF	TGTGCCAGCAGCTTAGCGAACGGGGGTGGCAAAAACATTCAGTACTTC